The next 22 T cell receptor beta chains were all read from a single sample in a study of T cell responses to AZD1222 COVID-19 vaccine (dated by TCRdb to about 2021). Interpreted using the paper, the time point label stands for: about 28 days (+/-7) after the second vaccine dose. The library relied on the immunoSEQ multiplex PCR assay. TCRdb holds this immuneACCESS table with in-frame rearrangements only. Some clones are missing; in checked studies, unresolved V genes explain under half, and the rest has no known cause. The sample data list roughly 100,000 clones, and 90% of these were observed just once. 7% to 9% of the sample is in the top ten clones. Sequences were derived from peripheral blood, sampled 28 days after the second AZD1222 dose. The receptors originated from an adult who received the AZD1222 COVID-19 vaccine.

The CDR3 DNA reads TGTGCCACCCCGGGACTCGGGACCGGGGAGCTGTTTTTT. This gives the protein CATPGLGTGELFF. The V call is TRBV2, the J call TRBJ2-2, with D possibly TRBD2 on 6 matching bases. Germline values: CDR1 SNHLY, CDR2 FYNNEI. This CDR3 has 13 residues. Trimming shortened V by 10 bases and J by 5 bases, and 14 bases separated the two germline ends.

This sequence joins TRBV27 and TRBJ1-1; D might be TRBD1 (6 bases). Trimming shortened V by 6 bases and J by 4 bases, and 12 bases separated the two germline ends. Looked up from germline, CDR1 is MNHEY and CDR2 is SMNVEV (reference sequence). The length of the CDR3 is 13 residues. CDR3 sequence reads: CASRGTWGTEAFF. Here the CDR3 DNA reads TGTGCCAGCAGGGGGACATGGGGCACTGAAGCTTTCTTT.

The chain combines TRBV6-2 or TRBV6-3 with TRBJ1-2; possible D gene TRBD1, 6 bases. This CDR3 has 16 amino acids. CDR1 and CDR2 (germline): MNHEY, SVGEGT. Between the trimmed V and J ends, which lost 6 bases and 1 base, there was a span of 18 bases. The CDR3 sequence is CASRPNRDRINYGYTF. CDR3 nucleotide sequence: TGTGCCAGCAGACCTAACAGGGACCGAATTAACTATGGCTACACCTTC.

The chain recombines TRBV7-8 with TRBJ2-1; 10 nucleotides agree with TRBD1. CDR3 length: 16 amino acids. CDR1 SGHVS and CDR2 FQNEAQ come from the germline V gene. J was trimmed by 10 bases and V by 0 bases; bases with no gene match: 9. The chain's CDR3 is CASSLALGTGEREQFF. The CDR3 nucleotides read TGTGCCAGCAGCTTAGCGCTAGGGACAGGGGAGCGCGAGCAGTTCTTC.

This sequence joins TRBV2 and TRBJ2-5; possibly TRBD1 or TRBD2 for D (6 bases each). Germline CDR1 SNHLY, CDR2 FYNNEI. CDR3 length: 14 amino acids. Trimming took off 4 bases at V and 3 bases at J, with 12 bases between the two ends. CDR3 nucleotides: TGTGCCAGCAGTGTAAACAGGGAGGAAGAGACCCAGTACTTC. This codes for CASSVNREEETQYF.

V usage is TRBV18 and J usage is TRBJ2-2, with D possibly TRBD1 on 5 matching bases. This CDR3 has 15 amino acids. Trimming cost V 2 bases and J 1 base, with 8 bases left between them. Germline CDR1 is KGHSH and CDR2 is LQKENI. CDR3 region: CASSPSRGNTGELFF. CDR3 coding DNA: TGTGCCAGCTCACCAAGTAGGGGGAACACCGGGGAGCTGTTTTTT.

This clone occurred once. The chain carries TRBV19 and TRBJ2-7; 7 bases match TRBD1. Germline loops: CDR1 LNHDA, CDR2 SQIVND (reference sequence). The CDR3 is made up of 13 amino acids. Trimming took 4 bases from V and 7 from J; bases not matched to a gene: 7. The CDR3 bases are TGTGCCAGTAGTAAGGGACAGACGGGAGAGCAGTACTTC. It specifies CASSKGQTGEQYF.

The V call is TRBV23-1, the J call TRBJ2-7, with D maybe TRBD2 (5 bases). TRBV23-1 carries the ORF label, with uncertain function. V was shortened by 0 bases and J by 3 bases, with 6 bases between the two germline ends. CDR3 size: 13 residues. CDR3 in amino acids: CASSQSRGYEQYF. CDR3 bases: TGCGCCAGCAGTCAATCCCGGGGCTACGAGCAGTACTTC.

Sample share makes this clone medium-sized. This chain links TRBV2 with TRBJ1-2, with a tentative D call TRBD1 (6 bases). Germline assignment: CDR1 SNHLY and CDR2 FYNNEI. The CDR3 length is 15 residues. V was cut by 2 bases and J by 1 base, with 11 bases left in between. The CDR3 loop is CASSELGGLNYGYTF. For the CDR3, the DNA is TGTGCCAGCAGTGAACTAGGGGGGCTTAACTATGGCTACACCTTC.

The chain is built from TRBV30 and TRBJ2-7; the D call may be TRBD1 or TRBD2 (5 bases each). Looked up from germline, CDR1 is GTSNPN and CDR2 is SVGIG (reference sequence). The CDR3 covers 12 residues. Trimming removed 0 bases at V and 9 bases at J, with 12 bases between. CDR3 sequence reads: CAWSVQGPGQYF. DNA for the CDR3: TGTGCCTGGAGTGTTCAGGGACCAGGGCAGTACTTC.

The chain joins TRBV7-2 to TRBJ2-7, with unresolved D. The CDR3 is 14 residues long. CDR1 is SGHTA, CDR2 FQGNSA, per germline. Trimming stripped 4 bases from V and 4 bases from J, with 14 bases between. CDR3 nucleotides: TGTGCCAGCAGCTCATACCGATCTGGGTACGAGCAGTACTTC. Encoded protein: CASSSYRSGYEQYF. The entire variable domain, with the rest obtained from reference TRBV7-2 and TRBJ2-7, is as follows: GAGVSQSPSNKVTEKGKDVELRCDPISGHTALYWYRQSLGQGLEFLIYFQGNSAPDKSGLPSDRFSAERTGGSVSTLTIQRTQQEDSAVYLCASSSYRSGYEQYFGPGTRLTVT.

This clone appeared a single time. The chain couples TRBV18 to TRBJ1-2; D is undetermined. CDR1 KGHSH and CDR2 LQKENI come from the germline V gene. Trimming took off 3 bases at V and 3 bases at J, with 17 bases between the two ends. The CDR3 loop spans 16 amino acids. CDR3 residues: CASSPYGGVGDYGYTF. CDR3 in DNA: TGTGCCAGCTCACCCTACGGAGGAGTTGGGGACTATGGCTACACCTTC.

This chain joins TRBV29-1 and TRBJ2-7; tentatively, D is TRBD1 (5 bases). V lost 5 bases to trimming and J lost 1 base, with 18 bases between them. This CDR3 is 15 amino acids long. Germline CDR1 is SQVTM and CDR2 is ANQGSEA. CDR3 DNA: TGCAGCGTTTATCTCAGGGATCCACTATCCTACGAGCAGTACTTC. This gives the protein CSVYLRDPLSYEQYF.

In DNA, the CDR3 is TGTGCCAGCAGTCCCCTGGGGACCTCTGGAAACACCATATATTTT. This sequence encodes CASSPLGTSGNTIYF. The rearrangement links TRBV9 to TRBJ1-3, with a possible D match to TRBD1 (5 bases). CDR1 and CDR2 (germline): SGDLS, YYNGEE. This CDR3 has 15 residues. The germline V and J ends were trimmed by 5 bases and 0 bases, with 12 bases remaining between them. The variable domain in full, completed from reference TRBV9 and TRBJ1-3, reads DSGVTQTPKHLITATGQRVTLRCSPRSGDLSVYWYQQSLDQGLQFLIQYYNGEERAKGNILERFSAQQFPDLHSELNLSSLELGDSALYFCASSPLGTSGNTIYFGEGSWLTVV.

This clone was seen just once. The J gene is TRBJ2-1, the V gene TRBV10-3; 9 bases line up with TRBD2. Germline CDR1 is ENHRY and CDR2 is SYGVKD. V was clipped by 0 bases and J by 9 bases; unmatched bases: 12. The length of the CDR3 is 17 residues. CDR3: CAISESVSGAGGFEQFF. CDR3 nucleotide sequence: TGTGCCATCAGTGAGTCGGTTTCAGGAGCGGGGGGATTTGAGCAGTTCTTC.

The rearrangement links TRBV11-2 to TRBJ1-2, with D hard to call. This CDR3 region has 15 residues. V was trimmed by 1 base and J by 5 bases, leaving 14 bases between them. Germline V lookup: CDR1 SGHAT, CDR2 FQNNGV. The CDR3 sequence: CASSLGAGRMYGYTF. CDR3 sequence (DNA): TGTGCCAGCAGCTTAGGGGCGGGCAGGATGTATGGCTACACCTTC.

This chain joins TRBV3-1 (or the pseudogene TRBV3-2) and TRBJ2-7, with 8 bases identical to TRBD2. CDR3 length: 17 residues. V lost 0 bases, J lost 8 bases, and 15 bases stayed unmatched. Germline V gives CDR1 LGHDT, CDR2 YNNKEL (reference sequence). The DNA for the CDR3 is TGTGCCAGCAGCCAAGATCGAGGTAGCGGGAACCCAAGCAAGCAGTACTTC. Amino acids: CASSQDRGSGNPSKQYF.

In this sample, this clone turned up once. The J gene is TRBJ1-1, the V gene TRBV7-2; 7 nucleotides match TRBD1. The CDR3 covers 16 residues. The germline gives CDR1 SGHTA, CDR2 FQGNSA. After removal of 3 bases from V and 4 bases from J, the junction contained 11 bases not matched to a gene. The CDR3 sequence is CASSFRQGAGVTEAFF. CDR3 sequence (DNA): TGTGCCAGCAGCTTTCGACAGGGTGCGGGTGTCACTGAAGCTTTCTTT.

The rearrangement joins TRBV9 to TRBJ2-2; D gene uncertain. CDR1 is SGDLS, CDR2 YYNGEE, per germline. This CDR3 contains 14 residues. V lost 0 bases, J lost 2 bases, and 5 bases lay in between. The CDR3 nucleotides are TGTGCCAGCAGCGTAGGCACCAACACCGGGGAGCTGTTTTTT. Translating it yields CASSVGTNTGELFF.

The chain carries TRBV18 and TRBJ2-7; D is unclear. Germline CDR1 and CDR2: KGHSH and LQKENI. V lost 3 bases, J lost 4 bases, and 10 bases lay in between. There are 13 residues in the CDR3. For the CDR3, the DNA is TGTGCCAGCTCACCGGCTGATCCTTACGAGCAGTACTTC. It is translated as CASSPADPYEQYF.

This chain connects TRBV27 to TRBJ1-1; tentatively, D is TRBD1 (5 bases). V was clipped by 6 bases and J by 4 bases, with 18 bases between them. Germline V gene data show CDR1 as MNHEY and CDR2 as SMNVEV (reference sequence). This CDR3 has 15 amino acids. The CDR3 DNA reads as TGTGCCAGCAGCTACTCGGGACTGGGTGGCACTGAAGCTTTCTTT. This translates into CASSYSGLGGTEAFF.

The CDR3 region is CAIRSGQGQETQYF. As DNA, the CDR3 is TGTGCCATCAGATCCGGACAGGGGCAAGAGACCCAGTACTTC. V usage is TRBV10-3 and J usage is TRBJ2-5; 9 positions match TRBD1. The junction had 4 bases not matched to a gene; V was cut back by 6 bases and J by 2 bases. This CDR3 is 14 amino acids long. Germline assignment: CDR1 ENHRY and CDR2 SYGVKD.